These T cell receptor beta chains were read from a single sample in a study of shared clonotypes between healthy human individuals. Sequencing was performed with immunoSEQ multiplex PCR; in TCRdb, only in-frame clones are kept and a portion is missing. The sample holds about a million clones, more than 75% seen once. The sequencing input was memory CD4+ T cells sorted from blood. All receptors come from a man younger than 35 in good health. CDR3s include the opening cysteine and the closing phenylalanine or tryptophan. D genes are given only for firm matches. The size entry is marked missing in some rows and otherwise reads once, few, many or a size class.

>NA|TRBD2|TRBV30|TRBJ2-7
CAWSVRLAVADEQYF
TGTGCCTGGAGTGTTAGGCTAGCGGTGGCGGACGAGCAGTACTTC
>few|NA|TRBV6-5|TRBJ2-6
CASSYGEAGANVLTF
TGTGCCAGCAGTTATGGGGAAGCTGGGGCCAACGTCCTGACTTTC
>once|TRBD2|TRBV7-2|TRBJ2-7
CASSFRSGGAGREQYF
TGTGCCAGCAGCTTTCGTAGCGGGGGGGCCGGGCGCGAGCAGTACTTC
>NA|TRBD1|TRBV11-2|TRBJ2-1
CASSWDRGRPNEQFF
TGTGCCAGCAGCTGGGACAGGGGGCGCCCCAATGAGCAGTTCTTC
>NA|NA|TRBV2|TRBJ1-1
CASTEGRNTEAFF
TGTGCCAGCACCGAGGGGAGGAACACTGAAGCTTTCTTT
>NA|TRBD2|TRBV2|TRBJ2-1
CASRRTSGGYNEQFF
TGTGCCAGCAGGCGGACTAGCGGGGGCTACAATGAGCAGTTCTTC
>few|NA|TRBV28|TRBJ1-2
CASSLGGFGYTF
TGTGCCAGCAGTTTAGGCGGGTTCGGCTACACCTTC
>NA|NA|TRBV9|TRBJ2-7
CASSVGGTGTYEQYF
TGTGCCAGCAGCGTAGGGGGCACAGGGACCTACGAGCAGTACTTC
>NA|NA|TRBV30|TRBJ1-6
CAWSRNSPLHF
TGTGCCTGGAGTCGCAATTCACCCCTCCACTTT
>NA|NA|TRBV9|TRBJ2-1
CASSLGRISYNEQFF
TGTGCCAGCAGTCTCGGACGGATCTCCTACAATGAGCAGTTCTTC
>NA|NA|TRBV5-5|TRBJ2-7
CASSLTGNSYEQYF
TGTGCCAGCAGCTTAACAGGTAATTCCTACGAGCAGTACTTC
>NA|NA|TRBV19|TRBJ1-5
CASCPGGGSNQPQHF
TGTGCCAGTTGTCCAGGTGGCGGAAGCAATCAGCCCCAGCATTTT
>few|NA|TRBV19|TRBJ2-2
CASSVQGPGELFF
TGTGCCAGTAGTGTACAGGGTCCCGGGGAGCTGTTTTTT
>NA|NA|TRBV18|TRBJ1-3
CASSRQASSGNTIYF
TGTGCCAGCTCACGACAGGCAAGCTCTGGAAACACCATATATTTT
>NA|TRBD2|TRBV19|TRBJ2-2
CASRGLTGGPNTGELFF
TGTGCCAGTAGAGGGTTAACGGGAGGACCGAACACCGGGGAGCTGTTTTTT
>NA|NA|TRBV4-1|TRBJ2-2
CASRVGTTYGELFF
TGCGCCAGCAGAGTAGGGACGACGTACGGGGAGCTGTTTTTT
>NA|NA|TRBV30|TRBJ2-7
CAWSPRPSDEQYF
TGTGCCTGGAGCCCGCGGCCTTCCGACGAGCAGTACTTC
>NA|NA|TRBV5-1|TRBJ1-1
CASSKTVGGLDAFF
TGCGCCAGCAGCAAAACTGTAGGGGGATTGGATGCTTTCTTT
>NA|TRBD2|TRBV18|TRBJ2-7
CASSSTRTGGKHYEQYF
TGTGCCAGCTCCTCTACAAGGACGGGAGGGAAACACTACGAGCAGTACTTC
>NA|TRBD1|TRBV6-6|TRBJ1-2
CASSPQDRGRGGYTF
TGTGCCAGCAGCCCTCAAGACAGGGGGAGAGGGGGCTACACCTTC
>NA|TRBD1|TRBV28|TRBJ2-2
CASWTGNTGELFF
TGTGCCAGTTGGACAGGGAACACCGGGGAGCTGTTTTTT
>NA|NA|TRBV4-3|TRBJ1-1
CASSRGMNTEAFF
TGCGCCAGCAGCCGAGGGATGAACACTGAAGCTTTCTTT
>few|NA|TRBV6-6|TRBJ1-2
CASSHEGSGYTF
TGTGCCAGCAGTCACGAAGGGAGCGGCTACACCTTC
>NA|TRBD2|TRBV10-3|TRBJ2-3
CAIRGLAESTDTQYF
TGTGCCATCAGAGGACTAGCGGAGAGCACAGATACGCAGTATTTT
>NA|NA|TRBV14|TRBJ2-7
CASSQETGQGQYF
TGTGCCAGCAGCCAAGAAACAGGACAAGGGCAGTACTTC
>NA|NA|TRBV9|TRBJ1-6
CASSVKLGNSPLHF
TGTGCCAGCAGCGTAAAGCTGGGGAATTCACCCCTCCACTTT
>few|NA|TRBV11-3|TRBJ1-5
CASSLERGARSDQPQHF
TGTGCCAGCAGCTTAGAGCGGGGGGCGCGGTCCGATCAGCCCCAGCATTTT
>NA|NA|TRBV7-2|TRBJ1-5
CASSLFGQGNQPQHF
TGTGCCAGCAGCTTATTTGGGCAAGGCAATCAGCCCCAGCATTTT
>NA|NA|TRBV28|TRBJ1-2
CASSSGPLGGTF
TGTGCCAGCAGTTCGGGACCCTTAGGAGGCACCTTC
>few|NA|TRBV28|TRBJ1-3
CASSLYGSSGNTIYF
TGTGCCAGCAGTTTATACGGGAGCTCTGGAAACACCATATATTTT
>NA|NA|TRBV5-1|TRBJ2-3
CASSLDLRTSTDTQYF
TGCGCCAGCAGCTTGGATTTACGCACTAGCACAGATACGCAGTATTTT
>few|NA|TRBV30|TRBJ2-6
CAWSAGAHSGANVLTF
TGTGCCTGGAGTGCCGGGGCCCACTCTGGGGCCAACGTCCTGACTTTC
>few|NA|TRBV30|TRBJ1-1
CAWSFPGTEAFF
TGTGCCTGGAGTTTTCCGGGAACTGAAGCTTTCTTT
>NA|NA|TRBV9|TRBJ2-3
CASSVGRGGTDTQYF
TGTGCCAGCAGCGTAGGAAGAGGGGGCACAGATACGCAGTATTTT
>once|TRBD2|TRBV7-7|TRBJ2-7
CASSPTAGYSYEQYF
TGTGCTAGCAGCCCAACAGCGGGGTACTCCTACGAGCAGTACTTC
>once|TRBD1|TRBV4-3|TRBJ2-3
CASSQVSMTGGMYF
TGCGCCAGCAGCCAAGTGTCAATGACAGGGGGCATGTATTTT
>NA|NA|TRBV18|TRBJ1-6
CASSPEGTYSPLHF
TGTGCCAGCTCACCCGAGGGGACCTATTCACCCCTCCACTTT
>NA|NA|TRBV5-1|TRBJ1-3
CASSPRGGSAGNTIYF
TGCGCCAGCAGCCCGAGGGGGGGCTCGGCTGGAAACACCATATATTTT
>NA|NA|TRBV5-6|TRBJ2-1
CASTRTHSYNEQFF
TGTGCCAGCACCAGGACCCACTCCTACAATGAGCAGTTCTTC
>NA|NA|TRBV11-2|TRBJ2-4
CASSFGLMTIQYF
TGTGCCAGCAGCTTTGGACTGATGACCATTCAGTACTTC
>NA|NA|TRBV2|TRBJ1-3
CASSPREGNTIYF
TGTGCCAGCAGTCCTAGAGAGGGAAACACCATATATTTT
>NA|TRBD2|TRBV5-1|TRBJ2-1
CASSLISSGRHNEQFF
TGCGCCAGCAGCTTGATTTCTAGCGGGAGGCACAATGAGCAGTTCTTC
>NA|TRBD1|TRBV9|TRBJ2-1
CASSVAGLGQTFNEQFF
TGTGCCAGCAGCGTAGCTGGGTTGGGACAGACGTTCAATGAGCAGTTCTTC
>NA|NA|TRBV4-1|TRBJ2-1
CASSQPDRAYNEQFF
TGCGCCAGCAGCCAACCCGACAGAGCCTACAATGAGCAGTTCTTC
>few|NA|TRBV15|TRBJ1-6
CATSRGVTPYNSPLHF
TGTGCCACCAGCAGAGGTGTGACACCCTATAATTCACCCCTCCACTTT
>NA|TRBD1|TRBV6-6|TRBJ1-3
CASSWTGGGGNTIYF
TGTGCCAGCAGTTGGACAGGGGGTGGTGGAAACACCATATATTTT
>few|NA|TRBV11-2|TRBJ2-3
CASSKPTDTQYF
TGTGCCAGCAGTAAACCGACAGATACGCAGTATTTT
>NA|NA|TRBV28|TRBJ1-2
CASSLTGYNYGYTF
TGTGCCAGCAGTTTAACCGGGTATAACTATGGCTACACCTTC
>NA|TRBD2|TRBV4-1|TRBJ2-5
CASSQVGLAGVETQYF
TGCGCCAGCAGCCAAGTGGGACTAGCGGGAGTGGAGACCCAGTACTTC
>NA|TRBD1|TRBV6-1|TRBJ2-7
CASIIDRASYEQYF
TGTGCCAGCATCATAGACAGGGCCTCCTACGAGCAGTACTTC
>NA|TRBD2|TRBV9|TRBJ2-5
CASSVVVGGPRETQYF
TGTGCCAGCAGCGTAGTAGTGGGAGGGCCGCGAGAGACCCAGTACTTC
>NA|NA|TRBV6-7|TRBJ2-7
CASSYLGRLHYEQYF
TGTGCCAGCAGTTACCTTGGACGCCTGCACTACGAGCAGTACTTC
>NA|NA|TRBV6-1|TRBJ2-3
CASSAVGPSSSTDTQYF
TGTGCCAGCAGTGCCGTGGGACCGTCTTCAAGCACAGATACGCAGTATTTT